This TCR beta chain comes out of a study of OX40 agonist ivuxolimab in advanced cancers. Study conclusions and caveats: More expanded clones were seen, on average, in CD8+ T cells than in CD4+.

Produced via immunoSEQ multiplex PCR; TCRdb's table is partial and in-frame only. The sample lists about 64,000 clones, 80% occurring once. CDR1 and CDR2 from the germline V gene are SGHTA and FQGNSA. The CDR3 is made up of 14 amino acids. V shed 1 base, J shed 5 bases, and the junction held 4 bases outside the gene matches. As regards this clone: Its target is unknown.

The sample in question was CD4+ or CD8+ T cells sorted from blood, obtained in a trial of the OX40 agonist ivuxolimab. This chain connects TRBV7-2 to TRBJ1-2; 7 bases agree with TRBD1. The sequence derives from an adult with an advanced solid tumor such as melanoma, head and neck, liver or kidney cancer. The DNA of the CDR3 is TGTGCCAGCAGCTTAGGGCTCAGGGGGTATGGCTACACCTTC. This translates into CASSLGLRGYGYTF. Filled out from reference TRBV7-2 and TRBJ1-2, the complete variable domain reads GAGVSQSPSNKVTEKGKDVELRCDPISGHTALYWYRQSLGQGLEFLIYFQGNSAPDKSGLPSDRFSAERTGGSVSTLTIQRTQQEDSAVYLCASSLGLRGYGYTFGSGTRLTVV.